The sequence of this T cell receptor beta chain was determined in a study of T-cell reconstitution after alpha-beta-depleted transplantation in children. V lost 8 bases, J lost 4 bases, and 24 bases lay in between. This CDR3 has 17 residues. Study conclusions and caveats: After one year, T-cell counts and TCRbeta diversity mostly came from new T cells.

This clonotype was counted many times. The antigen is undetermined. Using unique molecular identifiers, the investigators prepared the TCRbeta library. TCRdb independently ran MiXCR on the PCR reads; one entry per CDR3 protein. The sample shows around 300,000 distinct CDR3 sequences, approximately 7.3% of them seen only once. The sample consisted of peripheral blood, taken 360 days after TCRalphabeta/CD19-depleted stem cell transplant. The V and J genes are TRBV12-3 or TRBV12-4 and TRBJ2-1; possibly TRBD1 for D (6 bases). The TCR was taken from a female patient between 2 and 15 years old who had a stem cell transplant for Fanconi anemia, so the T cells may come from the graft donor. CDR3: CASAVGKGGVSYNEQFF. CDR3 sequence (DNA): TGTGCCAGCGCCGTCGGGAAAGGGGGTGTCTCTTACAATGAGCAGTTCTTC.